This T cell receptor beta chain was recovered during a study of blood T cell repertoires in COVID-19. This clone has only one observation. Assay used: immunoSEQ multiplex PCR; TCRdb lists only in-frame clones, some missing. Of 400,000 to 450,000 clones listed, roughly 90% are singletons. The source of this sequence is a man aged 18 to 29 with COVID-19, enrolled during active disease. The sample consisted of peripheral blood.

The CDR3 nucleotides read TGTGCCAGCAGTCCGGGAGGGGGCCCCGGGGAGCTGTTTTTT. It translates to CASSPGGGPGELFF. The gene calls are TRBV27 and TRBJ2-2, with D possibly TRBD2 on 8 matching bases. V was trimmed by 5 bases and J by 6 bases, leaving 13 bases between them. The CDR3 is 14 residues long. Germline values: CDR1 MNHEY, CDR2 SMNVEV (reference sequence).